These T cell receptor beta chains were read from a single sample in a study of blood T cell repertoires in COVID-19. Clones were sequenced by immunoSEQ multiplex PCR, and TCRdb holds only the in-frame ones, with some missing. The data hold approximately 120,000 clones, with approximately 90% observed a single time. The sample consisted of peripheral blood. The receptors stem from a man over 45 with COVID-19, enrolled during active disease. CDR3s include the opening cysteine and the closing phenylalanine or tryptophan. The D gene is left open where the match is weak. Clone sizes are given selectively: once, few, many, or a class where the clone is expanded.

j_call: TRBJ2-5
d_call: -
v_call: TRBV5-4
clone_size: -
cdr3_aa: CASSRSGTQETQYF
cdr3_nt: TGTGCCAGCAGCCGAAGCGGTACTCAAGAGACCCAGTACTTC

j_call: TRBJ2-7
d_call: -
v_call: TRBV30
clone_size: -
cdr3_aa: CASQDKSYEQYF
cdr3_nt: TGTGCCTCCCAGGATAAGTCCTACGAGCAGTACTTC

j_call: TRBJ1-1
d_call: -
v_call: TRBV28
clone_size: once
cdr3_aa: CASSLQGRETEAFF
cdr3_nt: TGTGCCAGCAGTTTACAGGGGAGGGAGACTGAAGCTTTCTTT

j_call: TRBJ2-2
d_call: TRBD2
v_call: TRBV9
clone_size: -
cdr3_aa: CASSVELWASGDTGELFF
cdr3_nt: TGTGCCAGCAGCGTAGAATTGTGGGCTAGCGGGGACACCGGGGAGCTGTTTTTT

j_call: TRBJ2-1
d_call: TRBD2
v_call: TRBV5-1
clone_size: -
cdr3_aa: CASSLGGTTDNEQFF
cdr3_nt: TGCGCCAGCAGCTTGGGTGGGACTACCGACAATGAGCAGTTCTTC

j_call: TRBJ2-2
d_call: TRBD2
v_call: TRBV18
clone_size: -
cdr3_aa: CASSPASGSTGELFF
cdr3_nt: TGTGCCAGCTCACCGGCTAGCGGGAGCACCGGGGAGCTGTTTTTT

j_call: TRBJ2-1
d_call: TRBD2
v_call: TRBV5-4
clone_size: -
cdr3_aa: CASTILASGRVGEQFF
cdr3_nt: TGTGCCAGCACGATCCTGGCTAGCGGGAGGGTTGGTGAGCAGTTCTTC

j_call: TRBJ1-2
d_call: -
v_call: TRBV12-3/TRBV12-4
clone_size: -
cdr3_aa: CASSLGGNYGYTF
cdr3_nt: TGTGCCAGCAGTTTAGGAGGAAACTATGGCTACACCTTC

j_call: TRBJ1-5
d_call: -
v_call: TRBV4-1
clone_size: -
cdr3_aa: CASSQDRTSGQPQHF
cdr3_nt: TGCGCCAGCAGCCAAGATAGGACTTCCGGTCAGCCCCAGCATTTT

j_call: TRBJ1-2
d_call: -
v_call: TRBV15
clone_size: -
cdr3_aa: CATSRDRSNYGYTF
cdr3_nt: TGTGCCACCAGCAGAGACAGGTCTAACTATGGCTACACCTTC

j_call: TRBJ2-3
d_call: -
v_call: TRBV19
clone_size: -
cdr3_aa: CASSRTRGSTDTQYF
cdr3_nt: TGTGCCAGTAGCCGCACTAGAGGTAGCACAGATACGCAGTATTTT

j_call: TRBJ2-7
d_call: TRBD1
v_call: TRBV15
clone_size: -
cdr3_aa: CATSRGTGGQYEQYF
cdr3_nt: TGTGCCACCAGCAGAGGGACAGGGGGTCAATACGAGCAGTACTTC

j_call: TRBJ2-7
d_call: TRBD1
v_call: TRBV5-1
clone_size: once
cdr3_aa: CASSSDRGPYEQYF
cdr3_nt: TGCGCCAGCAGCTCAGACAGGGGGCCCTACGAGCAGTACTTC

j_call: TRBJ2-2
d_call: TRBD2
v_call: TRBV6-1
clone_size: -
cdr3_aa: CASSEGSGGNTGELFF
cdr3_nt: TGTGCCAGCAGTGAAGGTAGCGGGGGGAACACCGGGGAGCTGTTTTTT

j_call: TRBJ2-3
d_call: TRBD2
v_call: TRBV4-3
clone_size: -
cdr3_aa: CASSQGLAGSRQYF
cdr3_nt: TGCGCCAGCAGCCAAGGACTAGCGGGAAGTCGGCAGTATTTT

j_call: TRBJ1-2
d_call: TRBD1
v_call: TRBV7-9
clone_size: -
cdr3_aa: CASSLGVGQGYGYTF
cdr3_nt: TGTGCCAGCAGCTTAGGAGTGGGACAGGGGTATGGCTACACCTTC

j_call: TRBJ2-7
d_call: -
v_call: TRBV9
clone_size: -
cdr3_aa: CASSGLGGSYEQYF
cdr3_nt: TGTGCCAGCAGCGGCCTAGGAGGATCCTACGAGCAGTACTTC

j_call: TRBJ2-1
d_call: TRBD2
v_call: TRBV28
clone_size: few
cdr3_aa: CASSLIGTSSNNEQFF
cdr3_nt: TGTGCCAGCAGTTTAATAGGGACTAGCAGTAACAATGAGCAGTTCTTC

j_call: TRBJ2-5
d_call: TRBD2
v_call: TRBV2
clone_size: once
cdr3_aa: CAGGGTVQETQYF
cdr3_nt: TGTGCCGGGGGGGGGACGGTACAAGAGACCCAGTACTTC

j_call: TRBJ2-4
d_call: -
v_call: TRBV9
clone_size: -
cdr3_aa: CASSVSVEDIQYF
cdr3_nt: TGTGCCAGCAGCGTAAGTGTTGAGGACATTCAGTACTTC

j_call: TRBJ1-1
d_call: TRBD1
v_call: TRBV12-3/TRBV12-4
clone_size: -
cdr3_aa: CASSPGTGTEAFF
cdr3_nt: TGTGCCAGCAGTCCCGGGACAGGGACTGAAGCTTTCTTT

j_call: TRBJ2-1
d_call: -
v_call: TRBV4-1
clone_size: -
cdr3_aa: CASSQGTDSYNEQFF
cdr3_nt: TGCGCCAGCAGCCAGGGTACAGACTCCTACAATGAGCAGTTCTTC

j_call: TRBJ1-4
d_call: -
v_call: TRBV3-1/TRBV3-2
clone_size: -
cdr3_aa: CASSPSGGLSNEKLFF
cdr3_nt: TGTGCCAGCAGCCCCTCAGGAGGGCTCAGTAATGAAAAACTGTTTTTT

j_call: TRBJ2-5
d_call: TRBD1
v_call: TRBV3-1/TRBV3-2
clone_size: -
cdr3_aa: CASSQGPGTGQETQYF
cdr3_nt: TGTGCCAGCAGCCAAGGTCCAGGGACAGGCCAAGAGACCCAGTACTTC

j_call: TRBJ1-2
d_call: TRBD1
v_call: TRBV24-1
clone_size: -
cdr3_aa: CATSERTGEESYTF
cdr3_nt: TGTGCCACCAGTGAGAGGACAGGGGAAGAAAGCTACACCTTC

j_call: TRBJ2-6
d_call: -
v_call: TRBV30
clone_size: -
cdr3_aa: CAWSISGANVLTF
cdr3_nt: TGTGCCTGGAGTATATCCGGGGCCAACGTCCTGACTTTC

j_call: TRBJ2-2
d_call: TRBD1
v_call: TRBV7-2
clone_size: -
cdr3_aa: CASSPKTGYNTGELFF
cdr3_nt: TGTGCCAGCAGCCCAAAGACAGGGTATAACACCGGGGAGCTGTTTTTT

j_call: TRBJ2-2
d_call: -
v_call: TRBV15
clone_size: -
cdr3_aa: CATSREINTGELFF
cdr3_nt: TGTGCCACCAGCAGAGAAATAAACACCGGGGAGCTGTTTTTT

j_call: TRBJ2-1
d_call: -
v_call: TRBV2
clone_size: -
cdr3_aa: CASSEQVLNEQFF
cdr3_nt: TGTGCCAGCAGTGAACAGGTGCTCAATGAGCAGTTCTTC

j_call: TRBJ2-1
d_call: -
v_call: TRBV11-2
clone_size: once
cdr3_aa: CASSQVLEQFF
cdr3_nt: TGTGCCAGCAGCCAGGTTCTTGAGCAGTTCTTC

j_call: TRBJ1-1
d_call: -
v_call: TRBV18
clone_size: once
cdr3_aa: CASSPWTDSEAFF
cdr3_nt: TGTGCCAGCTCACCGTGGACGGACAGTGAAGCTTTCTTT

j_call: TRBJ1-2
d_call: TRBD1
v_call: TRBV19
clone_size: -
cdr3_aa: CASSRPDRGQSGYTF
cdr3_nt: TGTGCCAGTAGTCGACCCGACAGGGGGCAAAGTGGCTACACCTTC

j_call: TRBJ2-3
d_call: -
v_call: TRBV10-3
clone_size: -
cdr3_aa: CAISDTGEADTQYF
cdr3_nt: TGTGCCATCAGTGATACGGGAGAAGCAGATACGCAGTATTTT

j_call: TRBJ2-2
d_call: TRBD2
v_call: TRBV28
clone_size: -
cdr3_aa: CASSLLFSGAGVTSNTGELFF
cdr3_nt: TGTGCCAGCAGTTTATTATTCTCGGGAGCGGGAGTTACCTCGAACACCGGGGAGCTGTTTTTT